The TCR beta chain described here comes from a study of T-cell reconstitution after alpha-beta-depleted transplantation in children. The germline gives CDR1 MDHEN, CDR2 SYDVKM. J lost 7 bases, V lost 4 bases, and 7 bases had no gene match. There are 14 residues in the CDR3. Findings and limits, study-wide: Expanded graft clones numbering several hundred reportedly gave rise to alpha-beta T cells about two months after transplant. T-cell numbers and diversity, one year after transplant, stemmed largely from T cells that were newly produced. From surviving recipient T cells and thymic progenitors came the high day-60 TCRbeta diversity observed in some patients.

The sample holds a few counts of this clonotype. The target antigen is unknown. It was with unique molecular identifiers that the TCRbeta library was prepared. Via MiXCR, TCRdb re-called the PCR reads, giving one row per CDR3 protein. In the table there are more than 500,000 distinct CDR3 sequences, about 10% of which are singletons. Source: PBMCs, mostly from graft donor cells, taken 180 days after TCRalphabeta/CD19-depleted stem cell transplant. The receptor was isolated from a female patient aged 2-10 years who had a stem cell transplant for aplastic anemia, so the T cells may come from the graft donor. This chain connects TRBV28 to TRBJ1-2, with 9 bases aligning to TRBD1. The CDR3 is CASSSGTGYSGYTF. The CDR3 DNA reads TGTGCCAGCAGTTCAGGGACAGGGTATAGTGGCTACACCTTC.